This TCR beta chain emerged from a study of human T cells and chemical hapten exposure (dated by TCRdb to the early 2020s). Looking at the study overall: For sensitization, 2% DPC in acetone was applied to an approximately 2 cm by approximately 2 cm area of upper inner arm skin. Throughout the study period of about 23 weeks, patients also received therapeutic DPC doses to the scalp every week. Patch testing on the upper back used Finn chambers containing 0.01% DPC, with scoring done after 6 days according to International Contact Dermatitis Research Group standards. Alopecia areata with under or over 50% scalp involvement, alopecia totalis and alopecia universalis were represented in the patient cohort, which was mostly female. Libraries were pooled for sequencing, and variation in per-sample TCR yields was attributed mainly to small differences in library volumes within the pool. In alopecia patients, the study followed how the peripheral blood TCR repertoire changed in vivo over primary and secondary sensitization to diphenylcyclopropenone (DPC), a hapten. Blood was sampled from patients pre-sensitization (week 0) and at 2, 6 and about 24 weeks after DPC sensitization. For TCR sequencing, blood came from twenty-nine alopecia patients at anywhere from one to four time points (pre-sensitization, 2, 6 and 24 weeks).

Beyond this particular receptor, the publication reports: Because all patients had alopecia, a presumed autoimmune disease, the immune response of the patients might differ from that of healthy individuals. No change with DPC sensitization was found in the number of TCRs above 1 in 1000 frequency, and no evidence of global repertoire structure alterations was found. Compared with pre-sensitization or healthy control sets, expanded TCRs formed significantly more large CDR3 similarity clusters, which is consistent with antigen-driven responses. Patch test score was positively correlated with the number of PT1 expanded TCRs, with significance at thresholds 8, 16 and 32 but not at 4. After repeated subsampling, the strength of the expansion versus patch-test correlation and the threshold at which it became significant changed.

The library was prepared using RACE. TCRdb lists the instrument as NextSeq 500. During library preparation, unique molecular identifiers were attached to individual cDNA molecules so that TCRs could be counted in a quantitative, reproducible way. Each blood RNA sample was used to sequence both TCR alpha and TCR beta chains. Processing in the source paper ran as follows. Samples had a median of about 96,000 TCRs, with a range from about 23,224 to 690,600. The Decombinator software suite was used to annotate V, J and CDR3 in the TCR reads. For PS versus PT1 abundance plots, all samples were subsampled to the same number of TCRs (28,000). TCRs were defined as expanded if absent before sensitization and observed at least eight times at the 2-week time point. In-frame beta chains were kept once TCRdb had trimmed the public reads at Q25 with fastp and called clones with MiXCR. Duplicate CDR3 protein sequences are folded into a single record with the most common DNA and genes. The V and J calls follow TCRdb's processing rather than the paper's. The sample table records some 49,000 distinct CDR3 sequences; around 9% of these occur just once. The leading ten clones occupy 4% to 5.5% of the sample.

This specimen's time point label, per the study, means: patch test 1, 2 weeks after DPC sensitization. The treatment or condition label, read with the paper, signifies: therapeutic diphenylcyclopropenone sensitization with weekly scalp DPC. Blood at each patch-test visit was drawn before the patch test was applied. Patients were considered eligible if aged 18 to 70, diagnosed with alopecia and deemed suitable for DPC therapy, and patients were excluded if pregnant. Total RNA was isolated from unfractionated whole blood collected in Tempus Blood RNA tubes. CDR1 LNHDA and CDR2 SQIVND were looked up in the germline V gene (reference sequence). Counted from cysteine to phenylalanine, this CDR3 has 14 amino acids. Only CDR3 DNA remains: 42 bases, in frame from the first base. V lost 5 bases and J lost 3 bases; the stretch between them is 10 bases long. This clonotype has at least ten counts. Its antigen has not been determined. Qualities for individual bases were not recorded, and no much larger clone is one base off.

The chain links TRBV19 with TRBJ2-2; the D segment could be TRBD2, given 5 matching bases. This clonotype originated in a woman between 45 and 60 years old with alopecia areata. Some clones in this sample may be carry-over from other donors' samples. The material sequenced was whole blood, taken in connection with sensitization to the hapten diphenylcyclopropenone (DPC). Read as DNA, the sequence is TGTGCCAGTAGTTCTGGCGGGCACACCGGGGAGCTGTTTTTT. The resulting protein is CASSSGGHTGELFF. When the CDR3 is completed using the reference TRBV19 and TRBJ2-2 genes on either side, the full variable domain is DGGITQSPKYLFRKEGQNVTLSCEQNLNHDAMYWYRQDPGQGLRLIYYSQIVNDFQKGDIAEGYSVSREKKESFPLTVTSAQKNPTAFYLCASSSGGHTGELFFGEGSRLTVL.